This T cell receptor beta chain was profiled in a study of blood T cell repertoires in COVID-19. Study details: The cDNA or gDNA used as material had been derived from T cells, B-cell-depleted T cells, or PBMCs.

There are 13 residues in the CDR3. Germline CDR1 reads SGHDT; CDR2 reads YYEEEE. The V and J ends lost 4 bases and 8 bases respectively, with 15 bases between them. The method was immunoSEQ multiplex PCR; TCRdb's version includes in-frame clones alone and lacks a portion of them. The sample records hundreds of thousands of clones, about 89% being singletons. The Seattle patients joined while their infection was active and were tracked longitudinally afterward. Input material: peripheral blood. The receptor was derived from a woman younger than 45 with COVID-19, enrolled during active disease. The chain carries TRBV5-6 and TRBJ1-1; maybe TRBD1 (6 bases). The CDR3 coding sequence is TGTGCCAGCAGCGTACAGGGCAGCGCAGAAGCTTTCTTT. The encoded protein is CASSVQGSAEAFF.